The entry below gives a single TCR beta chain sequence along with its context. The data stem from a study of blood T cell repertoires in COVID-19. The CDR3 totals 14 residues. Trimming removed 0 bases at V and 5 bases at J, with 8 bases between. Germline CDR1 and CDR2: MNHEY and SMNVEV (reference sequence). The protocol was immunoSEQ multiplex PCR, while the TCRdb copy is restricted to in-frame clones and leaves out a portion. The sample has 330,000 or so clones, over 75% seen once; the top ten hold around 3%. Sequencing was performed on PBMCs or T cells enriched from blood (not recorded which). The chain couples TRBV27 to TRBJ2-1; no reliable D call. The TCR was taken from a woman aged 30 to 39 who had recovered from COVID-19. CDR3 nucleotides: TGTGCCAGCAGTTTATCGATGGCCAACAATGAGCAGTTCTTC. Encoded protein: CASSLSMANNEQFF.